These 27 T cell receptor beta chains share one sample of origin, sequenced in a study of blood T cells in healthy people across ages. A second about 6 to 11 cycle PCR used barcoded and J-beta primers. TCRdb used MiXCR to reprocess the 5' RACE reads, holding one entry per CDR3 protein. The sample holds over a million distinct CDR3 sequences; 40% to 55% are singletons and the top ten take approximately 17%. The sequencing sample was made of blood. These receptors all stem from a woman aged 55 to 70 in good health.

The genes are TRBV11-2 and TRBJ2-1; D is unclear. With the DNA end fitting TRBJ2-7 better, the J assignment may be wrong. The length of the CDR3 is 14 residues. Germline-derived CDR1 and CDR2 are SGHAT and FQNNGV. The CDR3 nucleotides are TGTGCCAGCAGCTTAGAGGCAGATTACAATGAGCAGTACTTC. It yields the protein CASSLEADYNEQYF.

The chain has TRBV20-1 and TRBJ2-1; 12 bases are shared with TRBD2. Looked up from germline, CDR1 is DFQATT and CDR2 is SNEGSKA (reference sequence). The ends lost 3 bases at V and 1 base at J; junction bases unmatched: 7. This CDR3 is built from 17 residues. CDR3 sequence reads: CSARGYGLAGSYNEQFF. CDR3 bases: TGCAGTGCTAGGGGTTATGGACTAGCGGGATCCTACAATGAGCAGTTCTTC.

The CDR3 DNA follows: TGTGCCAGCAGTTCGCGGAGTCCCCCCTTCTACAATGAGCAGTTCTTC. Protein product: CASSSRSPPFYNEQFF. V usage is TRBV12-3 or TRBV12-4 and J usage is TRBJ2-1; D gene uncertain. V lost 4 bases to trimming and J lost 3 bases, with 16 bases between them. CDR3 length: 16 amino acids.

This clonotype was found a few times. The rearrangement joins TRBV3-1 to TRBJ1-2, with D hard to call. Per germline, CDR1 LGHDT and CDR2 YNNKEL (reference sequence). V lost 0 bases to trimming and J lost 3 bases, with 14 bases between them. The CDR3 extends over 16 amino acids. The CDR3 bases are TGTGCCAGCAGCCAAGATTTCCGGGCGACGCACTATGGCTACACCTTC. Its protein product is CASSQDFRATHYGYTF. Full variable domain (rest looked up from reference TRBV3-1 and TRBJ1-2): DTAVSQTPKYLVTQMGNDKSIKCEQNLGHDTMYWYKQDSKKFLKIMFSYNNKELIINETVPNRFSPKSPDKAHLNLHINSLELGDSAVYFCASSQDFRATHYGYTFGSGTRLTVV.

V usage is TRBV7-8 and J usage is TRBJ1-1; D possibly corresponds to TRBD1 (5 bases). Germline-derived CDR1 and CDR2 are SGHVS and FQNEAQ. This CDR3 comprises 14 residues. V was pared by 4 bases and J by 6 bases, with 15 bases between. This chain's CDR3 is CASSSLWSGSEAFF. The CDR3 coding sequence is TGTGCCAGCAGCTCCCTATGGTCAGGGTCTGAAGCTTTCTTT.

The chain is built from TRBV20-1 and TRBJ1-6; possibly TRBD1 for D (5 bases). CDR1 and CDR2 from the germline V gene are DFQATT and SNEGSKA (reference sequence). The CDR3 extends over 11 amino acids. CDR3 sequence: CSARVLSPLHF. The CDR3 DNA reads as TGCAGCGCCAGGGTATTGTCACCCCTCCACTTT.

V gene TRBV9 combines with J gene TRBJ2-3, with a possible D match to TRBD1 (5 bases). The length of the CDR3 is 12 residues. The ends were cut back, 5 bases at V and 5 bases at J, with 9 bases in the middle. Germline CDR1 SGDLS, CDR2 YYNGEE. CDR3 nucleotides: TGTGCCAGCAGAGGGGTCGGAGATACGCAGTATTTT. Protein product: CASRGVGDTQYF.

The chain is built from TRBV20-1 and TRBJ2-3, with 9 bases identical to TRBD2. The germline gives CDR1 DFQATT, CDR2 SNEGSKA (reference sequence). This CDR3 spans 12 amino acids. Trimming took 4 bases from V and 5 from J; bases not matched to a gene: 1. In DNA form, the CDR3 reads TGCAGTGCTACTAGCGGGGTAGATACGCAGTATTTT. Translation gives CSATSGVDTQYF.

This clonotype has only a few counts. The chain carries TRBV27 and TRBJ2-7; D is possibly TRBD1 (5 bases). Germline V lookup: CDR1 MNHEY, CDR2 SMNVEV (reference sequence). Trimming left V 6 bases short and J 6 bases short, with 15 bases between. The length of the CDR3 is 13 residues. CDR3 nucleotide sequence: TGTGCCAGCAGATCCAGACAGTCGGCCGAGCAGTACTTC. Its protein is CASRSRQSAEQYF.

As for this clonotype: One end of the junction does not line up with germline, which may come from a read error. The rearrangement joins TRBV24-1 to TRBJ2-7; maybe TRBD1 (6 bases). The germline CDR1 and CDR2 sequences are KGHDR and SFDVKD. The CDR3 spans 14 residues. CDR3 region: CATSAQGPYNEQYF. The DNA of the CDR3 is TGCGCCACCAGTGCACAGGGTCCCTACAATGAGCAGTACTTC.

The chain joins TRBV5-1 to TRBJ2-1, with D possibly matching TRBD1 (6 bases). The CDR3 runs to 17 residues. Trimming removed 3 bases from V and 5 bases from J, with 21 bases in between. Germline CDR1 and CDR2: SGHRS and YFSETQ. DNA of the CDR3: TGCGCCAGCAGCTGGAATGGGGGCCGGGGACGACACAATGAGCAGTTCTTC. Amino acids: CASSWNGGRGRHNEQFF.

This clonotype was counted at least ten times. In nucleotides, the CDR3 is TGCAGTGCTCGAACCGGAAGGGGGATGGAGACCCAGTACTTC. Residues: CSARTGRGMETQYF. The rearrangement uses TRBV20-1 and TRBJ2-5; possibly TRBD1 for D (6 bases). Germline CDR1 DFQATT, CDR2 SNEGSKA (reference sequence). The CDR3 sequence is 14 residues long. V lost 5 bases and J lost 5, with 18 bases in between.

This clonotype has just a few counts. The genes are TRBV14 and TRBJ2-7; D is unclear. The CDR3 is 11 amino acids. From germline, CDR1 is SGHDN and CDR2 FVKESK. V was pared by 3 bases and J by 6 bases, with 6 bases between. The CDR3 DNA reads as TGTGCCAGCAGCCACCTCTCCGAGCAGTACTTC. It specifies CASSHLSEQYF. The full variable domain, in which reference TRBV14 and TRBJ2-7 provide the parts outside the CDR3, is EAGVTQFPSHSVIEKGQTVTLRCDPISGHDNLYWYRRVMGKEIKFLLHFVKESKQDESGMPNNRFLAERTGGTYSTLKVQPAELEDSGVYFCASSHLSEQYFGPGTRLTVT.

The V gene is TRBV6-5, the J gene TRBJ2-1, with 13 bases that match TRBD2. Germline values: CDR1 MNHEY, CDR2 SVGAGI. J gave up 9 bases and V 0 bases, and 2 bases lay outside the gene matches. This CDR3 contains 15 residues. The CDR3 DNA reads TGTGCCAGCAGTTACTCTACTAGCGGGAGGGTTGAGCAGTTCTTC. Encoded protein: CASSYSTSGRVEQFF.

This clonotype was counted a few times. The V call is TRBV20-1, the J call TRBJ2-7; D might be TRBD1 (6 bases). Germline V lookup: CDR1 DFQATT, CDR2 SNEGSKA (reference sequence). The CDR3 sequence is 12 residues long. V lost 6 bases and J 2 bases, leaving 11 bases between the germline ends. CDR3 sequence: CSADRNPYEQYF. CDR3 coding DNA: TGCAGTGCCGACAGGAACCCCTACGAGCAGTACTTC.

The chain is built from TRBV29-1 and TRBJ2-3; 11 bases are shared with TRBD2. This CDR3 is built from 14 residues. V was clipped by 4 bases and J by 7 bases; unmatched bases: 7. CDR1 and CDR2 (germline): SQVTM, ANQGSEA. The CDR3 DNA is TGCAGCGTTGTTGCCGGGACTAGCGGTAATACGCAGTATTTT. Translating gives CSVVAGTSGNTQYF.

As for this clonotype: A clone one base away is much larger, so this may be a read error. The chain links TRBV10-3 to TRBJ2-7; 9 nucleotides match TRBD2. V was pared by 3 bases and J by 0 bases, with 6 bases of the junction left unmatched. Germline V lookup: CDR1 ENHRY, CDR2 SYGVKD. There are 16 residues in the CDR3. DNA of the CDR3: TGTGCCATCAGTGAATTAGCGGGAGCTAACTCCTACGAGCAGTACTTC. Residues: CAISELAGANSYEQYF.

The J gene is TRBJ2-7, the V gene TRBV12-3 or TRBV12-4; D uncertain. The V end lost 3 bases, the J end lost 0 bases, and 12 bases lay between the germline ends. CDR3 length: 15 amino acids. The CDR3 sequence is CASSLTLRSSYEQYF. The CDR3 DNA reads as TGTGCCAGCAGTTTGACACTTAGGAGCTCCTACGAGCAGTACTTC.

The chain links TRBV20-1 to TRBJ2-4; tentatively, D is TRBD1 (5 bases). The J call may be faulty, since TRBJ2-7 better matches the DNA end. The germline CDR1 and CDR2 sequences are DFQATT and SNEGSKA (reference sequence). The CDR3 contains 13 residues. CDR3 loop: CSAFDRRTYEQYF. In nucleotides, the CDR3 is TGCAGTGCTTTTGACAGACGAACCTACGAGCAGTACTTC.

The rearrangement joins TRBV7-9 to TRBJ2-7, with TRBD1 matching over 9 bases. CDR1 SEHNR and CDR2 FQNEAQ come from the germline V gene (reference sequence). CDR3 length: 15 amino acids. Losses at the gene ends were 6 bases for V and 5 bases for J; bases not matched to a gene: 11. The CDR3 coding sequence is TGTGCCAGCAGTCTAGGGACAGGGAATTACCACGAGCAGTACTTC. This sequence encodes CASSLGTGNYHEQYF.

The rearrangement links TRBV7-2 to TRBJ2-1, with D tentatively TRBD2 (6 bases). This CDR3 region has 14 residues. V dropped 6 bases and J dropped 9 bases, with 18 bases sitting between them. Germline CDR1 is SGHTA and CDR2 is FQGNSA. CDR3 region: CASRPRLGIGEQFF. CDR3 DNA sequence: TGTGCCAGCAGGCCCCGACTAGGAATCGGTGAGCAGTTCTTC.

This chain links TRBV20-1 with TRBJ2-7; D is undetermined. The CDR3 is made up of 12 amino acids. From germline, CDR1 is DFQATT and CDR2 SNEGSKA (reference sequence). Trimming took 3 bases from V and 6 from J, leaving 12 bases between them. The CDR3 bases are TGCAGTGCTAGTTTTATGGCGTCCGAGCAGTACTTC. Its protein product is CSASFMASEQYF.

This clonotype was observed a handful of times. As DNA, the CDR3 is TGTGCCAGCAGCTTGGCGTGGAGGGGGGACGTCCTGACTTTC. This encodes CASSLAWRGDVLTF. The rearrangement joins TRBV5-5 to TRBJ2-6, with D perhaps being TRBD1 or TRBD2 (6 bases each). Germline CDR1 is SGHKS and CDR2 is YYEKEE (reference sequence). V lost 0 bases, J lost 11 bases, and 12 bases lay in between. The CDR3 is 14 amino acids.

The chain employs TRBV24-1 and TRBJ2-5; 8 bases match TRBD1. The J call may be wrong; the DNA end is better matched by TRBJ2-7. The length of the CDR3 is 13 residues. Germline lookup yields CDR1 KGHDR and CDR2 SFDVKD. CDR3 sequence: CATRDRGNYEQYF. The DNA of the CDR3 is TGTGCCACCAGAGACAGGGGCAACTACGAGCAGTACTTC.

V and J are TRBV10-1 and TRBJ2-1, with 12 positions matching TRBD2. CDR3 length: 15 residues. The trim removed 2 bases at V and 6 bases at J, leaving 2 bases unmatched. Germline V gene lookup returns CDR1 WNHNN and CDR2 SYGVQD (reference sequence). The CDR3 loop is CASSETSGRFNEQFF. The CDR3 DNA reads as TGCGCCAGCAGTGAGACTAGCGGGAGGTTCAATGAGCAGTTCTTC.

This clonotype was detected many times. CDR3 coding DNA: TGTGCCAGCAGCGTAGACCCTTTTCCCCAGCATTTT. Amino acids: CASSVDPFPQHF. V gene TRBV9 combines with J gene TRBJ1-5; no clear D gene. This CDR3 spans 12 amino acids. Trimming cost V 0 bases and J 10 bases, with 8 bases left between them. From germline, CDR1 is SGDLS and CDR2 YYNGEE.

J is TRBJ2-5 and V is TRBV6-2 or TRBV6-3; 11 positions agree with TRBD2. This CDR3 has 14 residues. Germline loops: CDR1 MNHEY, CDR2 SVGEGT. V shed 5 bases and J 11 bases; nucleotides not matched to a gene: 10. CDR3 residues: CASSRLAGRREQYF. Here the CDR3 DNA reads TGTGCCAGCAGTAGACTAGCGGGACGTAGGGAGCAGTACTTC.